This TCR beta chain was sequenced in a study of cytomegalovirus exposure and HLA in healthy donors (dated by TCRdb to about 2017). At the level of the whole study: According to a later analysis, one platform produced both the roughly 120 validation repertoires and the 666 repertoires of the first cohort. Besides the first cohort of 666 subjects, a separate validation cohort made up of 120 different subjects was used. The study aimed to test whether cataloging public T cell receptors could reveal signatures of past pathogen exposure. High-throughput TCR immunosequencing, statistical association of individual TCRs with disease status, and machine learning were combined to predict cytomegalovirus infection status.

What the work shows at the level of the full study, not this receptor alone: The classifier was reported to diagnose cytomegalovirus status with high specificity and sensitivity in both the original cohort and the validation cohort. A later analysis lacked HLA typing for the validation cohort, so it scored co-occurrence in that cohort across all 120 repertoires. Subsequent analysis determined that TCRs grouped into clusters in the first cohort also showed a tendency toward co-occurrence across the 120 validation repertoires, and approximately 93% of cluster scores exceeded 0. The authors suggested that the approach could potentially be extended to other disease states and immunological phenotypes. A total of 150 to 200 TCR beta chains were listed by the study as associated with cytomegalovirus. Across donors, most TCR sequences were observed very rarely, whereas some public TCRs were present in many individuals. In vitro tests confirmed that a few of the cytomegalovirus-associated TCR beta chains recognize cytomegalovirus antigens.

This clone was seen a single time. The antigen this receptor binds is unknown. Base-call qualities are not available, and no considerably larger clone is one nucleotide away. Donors formed part of the validation cohort, which comprised over a hundred subjects and was distinct from the first cohort of under 800 subjects. The library was obtained by the immunoSEQ multiplex PCR assay. As for how the authors treated the data: To diagnose cytomegalovirus status from the catalog of TCR beta chain sequences, a statistical classification framework was built. TCRdb stores this immuneACCESS table with in-frame sequences only. Part of the clones is absent; in the studies checked, under half of the shortfall reflects unresolved V genes, and no reason is known for the rest. V and J calls and clone size are copied from that table; D and trimming were computed from the DNA. Within this sample are around 130,000 clones, with 85% to 90% of them counted one time only. The top ten clonotypes cover around 3.1% of the sample.

The specimen was PBMCs. The sequence was obtained from a man aged 25-40 years in good health and CMV-seronegative.

The nucleotide sequence is TGTGCCAGCAGTTCGGGACAGGGTCGCACTGAAGCTTTCTTT. This sequence encodes CASSSGQGRTEAFF. In this chain, TRBV6-5 is recombined with TRBJ1-1, with 9 bases in between that match TRBD1. Trimming removed 4 bases from V and 4 bases from J; the gene matches leave 4 bases unexplained. The CDR3 runs 14 residues from the cysteine to the phenylalanine. Only the CDR3 region is kept as DNA, spanning 42 bases read in frame from base 1. CDR1 and CDR2 (MNHEY, SVGAGI) derive from the germline V gene.